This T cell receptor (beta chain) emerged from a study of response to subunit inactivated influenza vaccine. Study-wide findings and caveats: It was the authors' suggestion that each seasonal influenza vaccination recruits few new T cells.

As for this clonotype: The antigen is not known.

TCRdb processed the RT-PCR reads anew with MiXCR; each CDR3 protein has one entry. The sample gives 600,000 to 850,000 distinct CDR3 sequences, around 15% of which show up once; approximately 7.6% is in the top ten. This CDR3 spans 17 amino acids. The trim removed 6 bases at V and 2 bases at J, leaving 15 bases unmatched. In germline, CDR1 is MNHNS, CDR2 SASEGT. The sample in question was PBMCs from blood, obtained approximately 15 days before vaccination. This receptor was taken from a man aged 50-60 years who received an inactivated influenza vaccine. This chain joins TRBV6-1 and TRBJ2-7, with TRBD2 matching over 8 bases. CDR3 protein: CASRVTGGSGGPYEQYF. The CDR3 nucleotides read TGTGCCAGCAGGGTAACGGGCGGAAGCGGGGGCCCCTACGAGCAGTACTTC.